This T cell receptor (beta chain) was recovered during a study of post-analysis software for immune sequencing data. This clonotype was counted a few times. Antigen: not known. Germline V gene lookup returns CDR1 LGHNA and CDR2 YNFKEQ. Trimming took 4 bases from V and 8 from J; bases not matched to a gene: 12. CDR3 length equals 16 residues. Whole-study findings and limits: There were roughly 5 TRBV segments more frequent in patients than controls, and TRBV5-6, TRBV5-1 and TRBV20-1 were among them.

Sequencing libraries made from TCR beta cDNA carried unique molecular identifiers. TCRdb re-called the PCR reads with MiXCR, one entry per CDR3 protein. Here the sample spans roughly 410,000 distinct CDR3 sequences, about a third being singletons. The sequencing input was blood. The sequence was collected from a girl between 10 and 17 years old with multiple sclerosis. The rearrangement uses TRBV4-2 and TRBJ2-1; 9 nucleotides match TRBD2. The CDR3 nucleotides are TGTGCCAGCAGCCCACACTCTAGCGGGGTCCTCGATGAGCAGTTCTTC. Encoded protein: CASSPHSSGVLDEQFF.